This T cell receptor (beta chain) derives from a study of blood T cell repertoires in COVID-19. The wider study: There were acute and convalescent COVID-19 samples, and they came from the United States, Italy and Spain. Sample material is recorded as cDNA or gDNA derived from T cells, B-cell-depleted T cells, or PBMCs.

Authors' data handling: Amplification from reference gene primers served as the basis for estimated nucleated cell counts. Profiling relied on immunoSEQ multiplex PCR, and the TCRdb table lists in-frame clones only, not all of them. The V and J calls and clone size come from that table; D and trimming were worked out from the DNA. This table holds under 140,000 clones, 65% to 90% found once. V shed 4 bases and J 7 bases; nucleotides not matched to a gene: 7. The CDR3 has 15 residues. Germline CDR1 SGHAT, CDR2 FQNNGV. The V gene is TRBV11-2, the J gene TRBJ2-2; 9 nucleotides align to TRBD1. This clonotype originated in a woman aged 60 to 75 with acute or convalescent COVID-19. Specimen: peripheral blood. The CDR3 coding sequence is TGTGCCAGCAGCTCGGGACAGGGAAGAGGCGGGGAGCTGTTTTTT. Translation: CASSSGQGRGGELFF.